The 21 T cell receptor beta chains below come from one sample, sequenced in a study of blood T cell repertoires in COVID-19. Assay used: immunoSEQ multiplex PCR; TCRdb lists only in-frame clones, some missing. In the table there are approximately 210,000 clones, 75% to 90% of which are singletons. Material: peripheral blood. The source is a human donor in a cohort sampled during active COVID-19.

The chain employs TRBV11-2 and TRBJ2-4; D possibly corresponds to TRBD2 (7 bases). The V gene's germline CDR1 is SGHAT and CDR2 FQNNGV. The ends were cut back, 3 bases at V and 4 bases at J, with 10 bases in the middle. The CDR3 has 14 amino acids. CDR3 residues: CASSLGRGKNIQYF. CDR3 sequence (DNA): TGTGCCAGCAGCTTGGGGAGGGGGAAAAACATTCAGTACTTC.

V and J are TRBV27 and TRBJ1-4; D gene unclear. Germline CDR1 and CDR2: MNHEY and SMNVEV (reference sequence). V shed 5 bases and J shed 0 bases, with 10 bases lying between them. The CDR3 extends over 15 amino acids. The CDR3 bases are TGTGCCAGCAGTGCCCGAGGAACAACTAATGAAAAACTGTTTTTT. Protein product: CASSARGTTNEKLFF.

The chain couples TRBV9 to TRBJ1-5, with a tentative D call TRBD1 (6 bases). Germline values: CDR1 SGDLS, CDR2 YYNGEE. Trimming removed 0 bases at V and 6 bases at J, with 10 bases between. The CDR3 extends over 14 amino acids. The CDR3 DNA is TGTGCCAGCAGCGTAGCTGGGGGCGCTCAGCCCCAGCATTTT. Its protein product is CASSVAGGAQPQHF.

The CDR3 loop reads CAWTTGAGDNEQFF. Here the CDR3 DNA reads TGTGCCTGGACCACGGGGGCGGGAGACAATGAGCAGTTCTTC. The rearrangement uses TRBV30 and TRBJ2-1, with D possibly matching TRBD2 (7 bases). V was shortened by 4 bases and J by 5 bases, with 15 bases between the two germline ends. The V gene's germline CDR1 is GTSNPN and CDR2 SVGIG (reference sequence). The CDR3 contains 14 residues.

The rearrangement links TRBV7-9 to TRBJ2-1; maybe TRBD2 (6 bases). CDR1 and CDR2 from the germline V gene are SEHNR and FQNEAQ (reference sequence). Trimming removed 4 bases from V and 4 bases from J, with 14 bases in between. The CDR3 extends over 15 amino acids. CDR3 residues: CASSYEGLFYNEQFF. Written as DNA, the CDR3 is TGTGCCAGCAGCTACGAGGGACTCTTTTACAATGAGCAGTTCTTC.

This clone was recorded a few times. This sequence joins TRBV6-5 and TRBJ2-1, with 7 bases that match TRBD1. V was pared by 6 bases and J by 4 bases, with 9 bases of the junction left unmatched. Looked up from germline, CDR1 is MNHEY and CDR2 is SVGAGI. CDR3 length equals 15 residues. CDR3 protein: CASRRGQLGYNEQFF. DNA for the CDR3: TGTGCCAGCAGGAGGGGACAGCTCGGATACAATGAGCAGTTCTTC.

CDR3 coding DNA: TGTGCCAGCAGAACGGTGGAAACGGGAGTATACGAGCAGTACTTC. It translates to CASRTVETGVYEQYF. The chain links TRBV6-6 to TRBJ2-7, with D possibly TRBD2 on 6 matching bases. Trimming took 6 bases from V and 4 from J, leaving 19 bases between them. The V gene's germline CDR1 is MNHNY and CDR2 SVGAGI (reference sequence). This CDR3 region has 15 residues.

V and J are TRBV7-9 and TRBJ1-2; maybe TRBD1 (6 bases). The V end lost 5 bases, the J end lost 4 bases, and 11 bases lay between the germline ends. There are 13 residues in the CDR3. Germline-derived CDR1 and CDR2 are SEHNR and FQNEAQ (reference sequence). The CDR3 DNA sequence: TGTGCCAGCAGCACGGACAGCGTCTATGGCTACACCTTC. Amino acid sequence: CASSTDSVYGYTF. Together with reference TRBV7-9 and TRBJ1-2, the CDR3 gives the full variable domain: DTGVSQNPRHKITKRGQNVTFRCDPISEHNRLYWYRQTLGQGPEFLTYFQNEAQLEKSRLLSDRFSAERPKGSFSTLEIQRTEQGDSAMYLCASSTDSVYGYTFGSGTRLTVV.

The J gene is TRBJ1-1, the V gene TRBV7-9, with D possibly matching TRBD1 (5 bases). CDR1 and CDR2 (germline): SEHNR, FQNEAQ (reference sequence). CDR3 length: 14 residues. V lost 4 bases and J lost 1, with 10 bases in between. The CDR3 here is CASSSGWANTEAFF. Here the CDR3 DNA reads TGTGCCAGCAGCTCAGGGTGGGCGAACACTGAAGCTTTCTTT.

V usage is TRBV6-5 and J usage is TRBJ2-3, with unresolved D. This CDR3 is 12 amino acids long. Germline CDR1 reads MNHEY; CDR2 reads SVGAGI. Trimming removed 7 bases from V and 0 bases from J, with 5 bases in between. The CDR3 protein is CASTGSTDTQYF. In nucleotides, the CDR3 is TGTGCCAGCACCGGGAGCACAGATACGCAGTATTTT.

This clone was counted a single time. V is TRBV7-8 and J is TRBJ2-3; TRBD1 matches 7 bases. This CDR3 comprises 15 residues. J lost 2 bases, V lost 4 bases, and 6 bases had no gene match. Germline V gene data show CDR1 as SGHVS and CDR2 as FQNEAQ. CDR3 DNA sequence: TGTGCCAGCAGCTCACAGGGGACAGTCACAGATACGCAGTATTTT. Protein product: CASSSQGTVTDTQYF.

This clone showed up just once. The rearrangement links TRBV30 to TRBJ2-7; D possibly corresponds to TRBD1 (6 bases). This CDR3 comprises 11 residues. V gave up 5 bases and J gave up 4 bases, with 9 bases separating them. Germline V gives CDR1 GTSNPN, CDR2 SVGIG (reference sequence). CDR3 protein: CAWAGQYEQYF. The CDR3 region has the DNA TGTGCCTGGGCCGGACAGTACGAGCAGTACTTC.

V gene TRBV3-1 (or the pseudogene TRBV3-2) combines with J gene TRBJ2-7, with 9 bases fitting TRBD1. V lost 5 bases, J lost 5 bases, and 7 bases stayed unmatched. The CDR3 has 14 amino acids. From germline, CDR1 is LGHDT and CDR2 YNNKEL (reference sequence). The CDR3 region is CASSYRDRVNEQYF. In DNA, the CDR3 is TGTGCCAGCAGCTACCGGGACAGGGTGAACGAGCAGTACTTC.

This chain links TRBV7-6 with TRBJ1-1; 7 bases match TRBD1. V was clipped by 5 bases and J by 3 bases; unmatched bases: 3. This CDR3 has 13 residues. Germline V gene data show CDR1 as SGHVS and CDR2 as FNYEAQ. The CDR3 nucleotides are TGTGCCAGCAGCATAGGGACAGACACTGAAGCTTTCTTT. It codes for CASSIGTDTEAFF.

This clone was observed once. The CDR3 DNA sequence: TGCGCCAGCAGCCCATGGACAGCTGGGGCCAACGTCCTGACTTTC. This translates into CASSPWTAGANVLTF. The chain employs TRBV5-1 and TRBJ2-6; D perhaps matches TRBD1 (6 bases). The germline gives CDR1 SGHRS, CDR2 YFSETQ. This CDR3 has 15 residues. V dropped 4 bases and J dropped 2 bases, with 10 bases sitting between them.

This sequence joins TRBV4-3 and TRBJ2-1; 14 nucleotides match TRBD2. The V and J ends lost 0 bases and 7 bases, in that order; junction bases with no gene match: 5. The CDR3 is made up of 17 amino acids. Germline V lookup: CDR1 LGHNA, CDR2 YSLEER. CDR3 amino acids: CASSQDLGLAGENEQFF. DNA of the CDR3: TGCGCCAGCAGCCAAGATCTGGGACTAGCGGGAGAAAATGAGCAGTTCTTC.

This clone came up many times. The CDR3 loop reads CASSRVLSYNEQFF. The CDR3 coding sequence is TGTGCCAGCAGCCGAGTCCTTTCCTACAATGAGCAGTTCTTC. The chain carries TRBV7-9 and TRBJ2-1; no definite D call. The V and J ends lost 5 bases and 1 base respectively, with 9 bases between them. The CDR3 contains 14 residues. CDR1 and CDR2 from the germline V gene are SEHNR and FQNEAQ (reference sequence).

The rearrangement joins TRBV9 to TRBJ1-2, with TRBD1 matching 10 bases. CDR3 length: 14 amino acids. Germline CDR1 reads SGDLS; CDR2 reads YYNGEE. V shed 2 bases, J shed 3 bases, and the junction held 1 base outside the gene matches. CDR3 sequence: CASSVGTGDYGYTF. The DNA of the CDR3 is TGTGCCAGCAGCGTGGGGACAGGGGACTATGGCTACACCTTC. Variable domain in full (rest from reference TRBV9 and TRBJ1-2): DSGVTQTPKHLITATGQRVTLRCSPRSGDLSVYWYQQSLDQGLQFLIQYYNGEERAKGNILERFSAQQFPDLHSELNLSSLELGDSALYFCASSVGTGDYGYTFGSGTRLTVV.

The CDR3 coding sequence is TGTGCCTGGACTAGCGGGATTATTTACGAGCAGTACTTC. Translated: CAWTSGIIYEQYF. The V gene is TRBV30, the J gene TRBJ2-7, with 9 bases matching TRBD2. The germline V gene encodes CDR1 GTSNPN and CDR2 SVGIG (reference sequence). This CDR3 spans 13 amino acids. The V segment lost 4 bases and the J segment 4 bases; nucleotides outside the gene matches: 5. The variable domain in full, completed from reference TRBV30 and TRBJ2-7, reads SQTIHQWPATLVQPVGSPLSLECTVEGTSNPNLYWYRQAAGRGLQLLFYSVGIGQISSEVPQNLSASRPQDRQFILSSKKLLLSDSGFYLCAWTSGIIYEQYFGPGTRLTVT.

The genes are TRBV18 and TRBJ2-1; 7 positions match TRBD2. From germline, CDR1 is KGHSH and CDR2 LQKENI. There are 14 residues in the CDR3. The V segment lost 3 bases and the J segment 10 bases; nucleotides outside the gene matches: 9. In nucleotides, the CDR3 is TGTGCCAGCTCACCTAGCGGGTCGGCCCAGGAGCAGTTCTTC. Translated, it gives CASSPSGSAQEQFF.

This chain joins TRBV6-5 and TRBJ2-1; 7 nucleotides line up with TRBD1. The CDR3 sequence is 13 residues long. Trimming removed 4 bases from V and 10 bases from J; junction bases left unmatched: 7. Germline V gene lookup returns CDR1 MNHEY and CDR2 SVGAGI. DNA of the CDR3: TGTGCCAGCAGTTTTCCAGGGGGAAGAGAGCAGTTCTTC. It translates to CASSFPGGREQFF.